Listed below are T cell receptor beta chains from one sample, sequenced in a study of identical twins. Each CDR3 protein is one row after TCRdb ran MiXCR on the 5' RACE reads. The sample includes about 690,000 distinct CDR3 sequences, around 6% seen only once; the top ten take around 1.9%. Sequencing input: naive T cells sorted from blood. The source of these receptors is a man between 18 and 35 years old in good health. Both conserved end residues are part of each CDR3. Each record gives: V gene, J gene, D gene, clone size, CDR3 DNA, CDR3 protein. D genes are given only for firm matches. Clone size appears in some rows only: once, few, many, or a class for an expanded clone.

TRBV4-2	TRBJ2-7	TRBD1	few	TGTGCCAGCAGCCCCCAACCCAATTACAGGGGGCTCTACGAGCAGTACTTC	CASSPQPNYRGLYEQYF
TRBV7-9	TRBJ2-3	NA	many	TGTGCCAGCAGCTTAGGGGATCTAAACACAGATACGCAGTATTTT	CASSLGDLNTDTQYF
TRBV2	TRBJ2-5	NA	few	TGTGCCAGCAGTGAAGTTATTGAGACCCAGTACTTC	CASSEVIETQYF
TRBV12-3/TRBV12-4	TRBJ2-7	NA	many	TGTGCCAGCAGCGGACAGATGCCCTACGAGCAGTACTTC	CASSGQMPYEQYF
TRBV5-1	TRBJ1-2	NA	NA	TGCGCCAGCAGCCCCGGACGAGAGGATGGCTACACCTTC	CASSPGREDGYTF
TRBV20-1	TRBJ1-1	NA	NA	TGCAGTGCGCCAAAGGAGGGCACTGAAGCTTTCTTT	CSAPKEGTEAFF
TRBV9	TRBJ1-3	NA	many	TGTGCCAGCAGCGTAGCGGGGAACTCTGGAAACACCATATATTTT	CASSVAGNSGNTIYF
TRBV7-6	TRBJ2-7	TRBD1	few	TGTGCCAGCAGCTGGGCCGGGACAGGGGGCGGGTTCAGCTCCTACGAGCAGTACTTC	CASSWAGTGGGFSSYEQYF
TRBV6-5	TRBJ2-1	NA	few	TGTGCCAGCAGTCAAACTAGGGATGAGCAGTTCTTC	CASSQTRDEQFF
TRBV5-6	TRBJ1-3	NA	many	TGTGCCAGCAGAGGTGGAAACACCATATATTTT	CASRGGNTIYF
TRBV10-2	TRBJ2-1	TRBD2	many	TGCGCCAGCACGGGACTAGCGGTGCGCAATGAGCAGTTCTTC	CASTGLAVRNEQFF